This TCR beta chain was sequenced during a study of shared clonotypes between healthy human individuals. Across the study: Two women and a few men aged 18 to 49 made up the donors.

Researchers ran the assay at a deep level. Produced via immunoSEQ multiplex PCR; TCRdb's table is partial and in-frame only. The sample has around 2,100,000 clones; over 85% are singletons. CD8 cells regarded as naive lacked CD45RO, were positively chosen for CCR7, and omitted terminally differentiated effector memory CD45RA+ cells. The ends were cut back, 0 bases at V and 8 bases at J, with 13 bases in the middle. CDR3 length equals 14 residues. In germline, CDR1 is GTSNPN, CDR2 SVGIG (reference sequence). The chain joins TRBV30 to TRBJ1-4; D unclear. What was sequenced was naive CD8+ T cells sorted from blood. This TCR was sampled from a man in his late teens or twenties in good health. The CDR3 sequence is CAWSVVSPREKLFF. As DNA, the CDR3 is TGTGCCTGGAGTGTAGTCAGCCCGAGGGAAAAACTGTTTTTT.